This T cell receptor beta chain was captured in a study of blood T cell repertoires in COVID-19. There are 17 residues in the CDR3. Germline CDR1 is SSHAT and CDR2 is FNYEAQ (reference sequence). V lost 5 bases to trimming and J lost 0 bases, with 14 bases between them. Using immunoSEQ multiplex PCR, the repertoire was profiled, and TCRdb retains in-frame clones only, with some absent. The sample yields roughly 180,000 clones, 79% seen once. This receptor was taken from a man between 60 and 75 years old with active or convalescent COVID-19. This chain links TRBV7-7 with TRBJ2-6; D uncertain. Sequencing used peripheral blood. The CDR3 DNA is TGTGCCAGCAGCGCCTCGCTCCAGTTCTCTGGGGCCAACGTCCTGACTTTC. Translated, it gives CASSASLQFSGANVLTF.